The 32 T cell receptor beta chains in this list originate from one sample, sequenced in a study of a mutant IDH1 vaccine in newly diagnosed glioma. Time point reported: week 5, during vaccination. Mutant IDH1 20-mer peptide, at 300 ug, made up each vaccine dose, with topical imiquimod. Using immunoSEQ multiplex PCR, the repertoire was profiled, and TCRdb retains in-frame clones only, with some absent. The table shows approximately 51,000 clones, with more than 70% occurring only once. No antigen has been assigned to these receptors. The sequenced sample was PBMCs, obtained from a glioma patient whose treatment included an IDH1 peptide vaccine. The receptors here all came from a middle-aged woman with glioma.

J is TRBJ1-2 and V is TRBV6-6, with no clear D. There are 15 residues in the CDR3. V lost 0 bases to trimming and J lost 8 bases, with 16 bases between them. Germline CDR1 reads MNHNY; CDR2 reads SVGAGI (reference sequence). CDR3 DNA: TGTGCCAGCAGTTACTCGAATAGCCCTAAGCAAGGCTACACCTTC. Encoded protein: CASSYSNSPKQGYTF.

The rearrangement joins TRBV5-6 to TRBJ2-7; tentatively, D is TRBD1 (6 bases). Germline-derived CDR1 and CDR2 are SGHDT and YYEEEE. This CDR3 comprises 15 residues. Trimming left V 3 bases short and J 0 bases short, with 13 bases between. The chain's CDR3 is CASSYPRQASYEQYF. The CDR3 DNA reads TGTGCCAGCAGCTACCCAAGACAGGCCTCCTACGAGCAGTACTTC.

V is TRBV27 and J is TRBJ1-5, with D possibly TRBD1 on 5 matching bases. The CDR3 extends over 12 amino acids. V was cut by 3 bases and J by 7 bases, with 7 bases left in between. The germline CDR1 and CDR2 sequences are MNHEY and SMNVEV (reference sequence). DNA for the CDR3: TGTGCCAGCAGTTTCGAGGGGCAGCCCCAGCATTTT. This sequence encodes CASSFEGQPQHF.

The genes are TRBV2 and TRBJ1-2; the D gene is possibly TRBD1 (5 bases). Trimming cost V 0 bases and J 4 bases, with 18 bases left between them. Germline lookup yields CDR1 SNHLY and CDR2 FYNNEI. The CDR3 is 17 residues long. This CDR3 reads CASSEAGTERDLYGYTF. CDR3 DNA sequence: TGTGCCAGCAGTGAAGCGGGGACGGAAAGGGATCTCTATGGCTACACCTTC. The whole variable domain, filled in from reference TRBV2 and TRBJ1-2, reads EPEVTQTPSHQVTQMGQEVILRCVPISNHLYFYWYRQILGQKVEFLVSFYNNEISEKSEIFDDQFSVERPDGSNFTLKIRSTKLEDSAMYFCASSEAGTERDLYGYTFGSGTRLTVV.

The chain has TRBV6-5 and TRBJ2-2; maybe TRBD2 (7 bases). V lost 8 bases to trimming and J lost 2 bases, with 15 bases between them. From germline, CDR1 is MNHEY and CDR2 SVGAGI. The CDR3 is 15 residues long. The CDR3 DNA sequence: TGTGCCAGCGAAAGGGGGGGGGTTAACACCGGGGAGCTGTTTTTT. It codes for CASERGGVNTGELFF.

V gene TRBV5-1 combines with J gene TRBJ1-2; 7 bases agree with TRBD1. The V gene end was trimmed by 0 bases and the J gene end by 2 bases; junction bases not matched to a gene: 1. Looked up from germline, CDR1 is SGHRS and CDR2 is YFSETQ. The CDR3 consists of 14 residues. The CDR3 protein is CASSLGGQNYGYTF. The CDR3 nucleotides are TGCGCCAGCAGCTTGGGGGGACAGAACTATGGCTACACCTTC.

This clone was detected a few times. The chain uses TRBV4-3 and TRBJ2-1, with TRBD2 matching over 7 bases. The CDR3 contains 15 residues. Trimming took 4 bases from V and 10 from J; bases not matched to a gene: 13. Germline V gene lookup returns CDR1 LGHNA and CDR2 YSLEER. Here the CDR3 reads CASSPISRDYQEQFF. CDR3 coding DNA: TGCGCCAGCAGCCCGATATCCCGGGACTACCAGGAGCAGTTCTTC.

This clone was recorded once. The chain employs TRBV18 and TRBJ2-7; 8 nucleotides align to TRBD2. This CDR3 has 16 residues. Germline V gives CDR1 KGHSH, CDR2 LQKENI. V shed 4 bases and J 2 bases; nucleotides not matched to a gene: 10. CDR3 protein: CASSQNTGREAYEQYF. The CDR3 DNA reads as TGTGCCAGCTCACAAAACACAGGGCGGGAGGCCTACGAGCAGTACTTC. The full variable domain, in which reference TRBV18 and TRBJ2-7 provide the parts outside the CDR3, is NAGVMQNPRHLVRRRGQEARLRCSPMKGHSHVYWYRQLPEEGLKFMVYLQKENIIDESGMPKERFSAEFPKEGPSILRIQQVVRGDSAAYFCASSQNTGREAYEQYFGPGTRLTVT.

Notes on this clone: One end of the junction varies from germline; a read error may be responsible. The chain joins TRBV6-1 to TRBJ2-7; D not resolved. The length of the CDR3 is 12 residues. The germline CDR1 and CDR2 sequences are MNHNS and SASEGT. This chain's CDR3 is CASSEISHEQYF. CDR3 in DNA: TGTGCCAGCAGTGAAATCTCCCACGAGCAGTACTTC.

This clone was seen more than once but under ten times. V usage is TRBV5-1 and J usage is TRBJ1-1; perhaps TRBD1 as D (6 bases). Trimming took 2 bases from V and 5 from J, leaving 19 bases between them. The germline V gene encodes CDR1 SGHRS and CDR2 YFSETQ. The length of the CDR3 is 16 residues. This CDR3 is CASSLTWTVLTTEAFF. DNA for the CDR3: TGCGCCAGCAGCTTAACTTGGACAGTGCTGACAACTGAAGCTTTCTTT.

The V call is TRBV30, the J call TRBJ2-2; D remains unclear. V gave up 3 bases and J gave up 3 bases, with 8 bases separating them. CDR3 length: 13 residues. Germline lookup yields CDR1 GTSNPN and CDR2 SVGIG (reference sequence). The CDR3, as DNA: TGTGCCTGGAGGAATGGGGACACCGGGGAGCTGTTTTTT. Translation gives CAWRNGDTGELFF. The full variable domain, rest sourced from reference TRBV30 and TRBJ2-2, is SQTIHQWPATLVQPVGSPLSLECTVEGTSNPNLYWYRQAAGRGLQLLFYSVGIGQISSEVPQNLSASRPQDRQFILSSKKLLLSDSGFYLCAWRNGDTGELFFGEGSRLTVL.

This clone was seen a single time. The V gene is TRBV6-1, the J gene TRBJ1-2, with 8 bases fitting TRBD1. Germline CDR1 reads MNHNS; CDR2 reads SASEGT. This CDR3 has 16 amino acids. Trimming at V came to 4 bases and at J to 3 bases, leaving 10 bases not matched to a gene. CDR3 residues: CASSVGGPGGDYGYTF. DNA for the CDR3: TGTGCCAGCAGTGTCGGGGGGCCAGGGGGCGACTATGGCTACACCTTC.

This clone occurred a few times. The chain uses TRBV5-4 and TRBJ2-7; 7 bases map to TRBD2. The germline V gene encodes CDR1 SGHNT and CDR2 YYREEE (reference sequence). Trimming took 4 bases from V and 0 from J; bases not matched to a gene: 7. This CDR3 has 15 residues. This chain's CDR3 is CASSPMGLSSYEQYF. The CDR3 DNA follows: TGTGCCAGCAGCCCCATGGGACTATCCTCCTACGAGCAGTACTTC. Full variable domain (rest looked up from reference TRBV5-4 and TRBJ2-7): ETGVTQSPTHLIKTRGQQVTLRCSSQSGHNTVSWYQQALGQGPQFIFQYYREEENGRGNFPPRFSGLQFPNYSSELNVNALELDDSALYLCASSPMGLSSYEQYFGPGTRLTVT.

V gene TRBV5-1 combines with J gene TRBJ2-7; 7 nucleotides line up with TRBD1. The V and J ends lost 0 bases and 5 bases, in that order; junction bases with no gene match: 5. This CDR3 region has 14 residues. Germline V gene sequence: CDR1 SGHRS, CDR2 YFSETQ. CDR3 DNA: TGCGCCAGCAGCTTGGGGACAGGTATCGACGAGCAGTACTTC. It codes for CASSLGTGIDEQYF.

V is TRBV2 and J is TRBJ1-2; D possibly corresponds to TRBD1 (5 bases). CDR3 size: 12 residues. In germline, CDR1 is SNHLY, CDR2 FYNNEI. V was pared by 6 bases and J by 7 bases, with 12 bases between. The CDR3 loop is CASRGTASGYTF. CDR3 coding DNA: TGTGCCAGCAGGGGGACCGCTAGTGGCTACACCTTC.

V is TRBV30 and J is TRBJ1-6; D uncertain. V was pared by 2 bases and J by 7 bases, with 9 bases between. In germline, CDR1 is GTSNPN, CDR2 SVGIG (reference sequence). The CDR3 runs 13 residues. The CDR3 spells CAWSRGWNSPLHF. The CDR3 DNA reads as TGTGCCTGGAGTCGAGGTTGGAATTCACCCCTCCACTTT.

The chain carries TRBV10-1 and TRBJ1-1, with D possibly matching TRBD1 (5 bases). CDR1 is WNHNN and CDR2 is SYGVQD in the germline V gene (reference sequence). The V end lost 6 bases, the J end lost 10 bases, and 18 bases lay between the germline ends. The CDR3 consists of 13 residues. The DNA for the CDR3 is TGCGCCAGCAGCCCCCAGGCGGGGGTAGTAGCTTTCTTT. Translation: CASSPQAGVVAFF.

V gene TRBV18 combines with J gene TRBJ1-1, with 7 bases that match TRBD1. The CDR3 has 15 amino acids. V was pared by 3 bases and J by 1 base, with 5 bases of the junction left unmatched. Germline CDR1 is KGHSH and CDR2 is LQKENI. This CDR3 reads CASSPGQTSNTEAFF. CDR3 nucleotide sequence: TGTGCCAGCTCACCGGGACAGACCTCGAACACTGAAGCTTTCTTT.

The chain links TRBV30 to TRBJ1-1; D remains unclear. Trimming took 3 bases from V and 7 from J, leaving 12 bases between them. From germline, CDR1 is GTSNPN and CDR2 SVGIG (reference sequence). The CDR3 spans 12 residues. CDR3 loop: CAWRDRALEAFF. CDR3 coding DNA: TGTGCCTGGAGGGATAGAGCTCTTGAAGCTTTCTTT.

V and J are TRBV5-4 and TRBJ2-1, with TRBD2 as a possible D gene (7 bases). Between the trimmed V and J ends, which lost 3 bases and 3 bases, there was a span of 13 bases. Germline loops: CDR1 SGHNT, CDR2 YYREEE (reference sequence). The length of the CDR3 is 15 residues. CDR3 residues: CASSSRGGGYNEQFF. The CDR3 DNA is TGTGCCAGCAGCTCCAGGGGCGGGGGCTACAATGAGCAGTTCTTC.

The chain carries TRBV7-9 and TRBJ1-6; D uncertain. CDR1 is SEHNR and CDR2 is FQNEAQ in the germline V gene (reference sequence). The CDR3 extends over 14 amino acids. Trimming left V 4 bases short and J 10 bases short, with 14 bases between. The CDR3: CASSSREQVSPLHF. For the CDR3, the DNA is TGTGCCAGCAGCTCACGAGAACAAGTGTCACCCCTCCACTTT.

The J gene is TRBJ1-1, the V gene TRBV7-2, with D unresolved. Germline V CDR1 and CDR2: SGHTA, FQGNSA. V was shortened by 5 bases and J by 1 base, with 11 bases between the two germline ends. This CDR3 is built from 14 residues. This chain's CDR3 is CASSQQWGNTEAFF. CDR3 in DNA: TGTGCCAGCAGCCAACAGTGGGGGAACACTGAAGCTTTCTTT.

The J gene is TRBJ1-1, the V gene TRBV15; 7 bases are shared with TRBD1. The CDR3 totals 13 residues. CDR1 and CDR2 (germline): LNHNV, YYDKDF (reference sequence). V lost 9 bases to trimming and J lost 1 base; unmatched junction nucleotides: 5. The CDR3 DNA reads as TGTGCCACTAAGGGACAGCCGAACACTGAAGCTTTCTTT. This gives the protein CATKGQPNTEAFF.

This clone was found a few times. The chain carries TRBV7-2 and TRBJ1-1; TRBD1 might be the D (5 bases). This CDR3 spans 11 amino acids. Germline V gene lookup returns CDR1 SGHTA and CDR2 FQGNSA. Trimming took off 7 bases at V and 11 bases at J, with 14 bases between the two ends. In DNA, the CDR3 is TGTGCCAGCACCCGTAGGGACGGTGCTTTCTTT. This gives the protein CASTRRDGAFF.

V gene TRBV16 combines with J gene TRBJ1-5; TRBD1 might be the D (6 bases). This CDR3 has 17 amino acids. Trimming left V 3 bases short and J 5 bases short, with 20 bases between. Germline lookup yields CDR1 KGHSY and CDR2 FQNENV. CDR3 sequence: CASSQWGQSEGHQPQHF. The CDR3, as DNA: TGTGCCAGCAGCCAGTGGGGACAAAGCGAGGGCCATCAGCCCCAGCATTTT.

J is TRBJ1-2 and V is TRBV2; no clear D gene. This CDR3 has 14 amino acids. Trimming removed 7 bases at V and 2 bases at J, with 14 bases between. The germline CDR1 and CDR2 sequences are SNHLY and FYNNEI. Written as DNA, the CDR3 is TGTGCCAGCACCCAGACAAGTCGCAACTATGGCTACACCTTC. Translated: CASTQTSRNYGYTF.

The chain combines TRBV5-1 with TRBJ2-3, with 8 bases fitting TRBD2. Per germline, CDR1 SGHRS and CDR2 YFSETQ. The CDR3 loop spans 13 amino acids. The trim removed 4 bases at V and 14 bases at J, leaving 12 bases unmatched. The CDR3 bases are TGCGCCAGCAGCCCCGGGGGGGTTGATATGGGGTATTTT. This sequence encodes CASSPGGVDMGYF.

This clone was counted a few times. The V and J genes are TRBV5-6 and TRBJ1-1, with 8 bases that match TRBD1. V gave up 0 bases and J gave up 5 bases; unmatched junction bases: 18. CDR1 is SGHDT and CDR2 is YYEEEE in the germline V gene. The CDR3 has 19 amino acids. In DNA form, the CDR3 reads TGTGCCAGCAGCTTGGGGCAGGGGGCAAGTCCTGGCTTAAGGACTGAAGCTTTCTTT. It encodes CASSLGQGASPGLRTEAFF. The variable domain in full, completed from reference TRBV5-6 and TRBJ1-1, reads DAGVTQSPTHLIKTRGQQVTLRCSPKSGHDTVSWYQQALGQGPQFIFQYYEEEERQRGNFPDRFSGHQFPNYSSELNVNALLLGDSALYLCASSLGQGASPGLRTEAFFGQGTRLTVV.

The V gene is TRBV10-3, the J gene TRBJ2-5; the D gene is possibly TRBD2 (6 bases). V lost 2 bases and J lost 4, with 20 bases in between. The germline CDR1 and CDR2 sequences are ENHRY and SYGVKD. CDR3 size: 17 residues. This CDR3 is CAISEAPELASRETQYF. CDR3 coding DNA: TGTGCCATCAGTGAGGCCCCGGAACTAGCAAGTCGAGAGACCCAGTACTTC.

This chain joins TRBV27 and TRBJ1-2; D is uncertain. The CDR3 sequence is 13 residues long. Per germline, CDR1 MNHEY and CDR2 SMNVEV (reference sequence). Trimming shortened V by 3 bases and J by 3 bases, and 8 bases separated the two germline ends. The DNA of the CDR3 is TGTGCCAGCAGTTTGAGGAGGGACTATGGCTACACCTTC. Amino acid sequence: CASSLRRDYGYTF.

The V and J genes are TRBV9 and TRBJ1-4; maybe TRBD1 (6 bases). Trimming removed 4 bases from V and 0 bases from J, with 10 bases in between. The CDR3 covers 15 residues. Germline CDR1 is SGDLS and CDR2 is YYNGEE. The CDR3 is CASSTQGATNEKLFF. In DNA form, the CDR3 reads TGTGCCAGCAGCACACAGGGAGCAACTAATGAAAAACTGTTTTTT. Using reference TRBV9 and TRBJ1-4 for the parts outside the CDR3, the full variable domain is DSGVTQTPKHLITATGQRVTLRCSPRSGDLSVYWYQQSLDQGLQFLIQYYNGEERAKGNILERFSAQQFPDLHSELNLSSLELGDSALYFCASSTQGATNEKLFFGSGTQLSVL.

The chain recombines TRBV28 with TRBJ2-7; D gene unclear. The germline V gene encodes CDR1 MDHEN and CDR2 SYDVKM. Trimming stripped 2 bases from V and 5 bases from J, with 16 bases between. The CDR3 is made up of 15 amino acids. The CDR3 nucleotides are TGTGCCAGCAGTTTAAGGTCCAGAAACCACCACGAGCAGTACTTC. Amino acid sequence: CASSLRSRNHHEQYF.